This T cell receptor beta chain appears in the sequencing data of a study of blood T cell repertoires in COVID-19. Study at large: PBMCs, B-cell-depleted T cells, or T cells were the source of the cDNA or gDNA that made up the material.

The germline gives CDR1 SGHNT, CDR2 YYREEE (reference sequence). With 0 bases removed from V and 6 bases from J, the gap between germline ends came to 10 bases. The CDR3 is made up of 13 amino acids. Assay: immunoSEQ multiplex PCR; the TCRdb copy retains only in-frame clones and omits some. The sample lists about 200,000 clones, 82% occurring once. This sequence was found in a woman aged 60 to 75 with acute COVID-19. What was sequenced was PBMCs or T cells enriched from blood (not recorded which). The chain uses TRBV5-4 and TRBJ2-7; perhaps TRBD2 as D (5 bases). The DNA for the CDR3 is TGTGCCAGCAGCTTGGCCGAGACTACCGAGCAGTACGTC. Encoded protein: CASSLAETTEQYV.